The clone carrying this T cell receptor (beta chain) was recorded once. Its antigen is still unknown. These data originate in a study of T cells in localized non-small cell lung cancer. Study-level results: Peak T cell clonality was found in uninvolved adjacent lung, exceeding tumor. Patients showing higher blood T cell density tended to see longer overall survival. A median of around 60 of the top 100 tumor clones appeared in adjacent lung, which was paired and uninvolved. Tumor samples were not multi-region, leaving intratumor heterogeneity unexcluded.

The CDR3 is made up of 14 amino acids. The ends were cut back, 0 bases at V and 4 bases at J, with 10 bases in the middle. Germline lookup yields CDR1 SGDLS and CDR2 YYNGEE. Generated by immunoSEQ multiplex PCR, the TCRdb table keeps only in-frame clones and is missing some. Of 30,000 to 45,000 clones listed, around 88% are singletons. The origin of this receptor is a woman aged 40-75 years with stage I lung adenocarcinoma. The chain employs TRBV9 and TRBJ2-5; tentative D call: TRBD1 (5 bases). Sequencing used peripheral blood, obtained before any cancer treatment. CDR3 residues: CASSVGGQRETQYF. CDR3 bases: TGTGCCAGCAGCGTAGGAGGACAACGAGAGACCCAGTACTTC.